This T cell receptor beta chain emerged from a study of cytomegalovirus exposure and HLA in healthy donors. CDR1 and CDR2 (germline): GTSNPN, SVGIG (reference sequence). The length of the CDR3 is 15 residues. Comment on this clone: Antigen: not known.

Use of 60 Vbeta and 13 Jbeta primers characterized the PCR. TCRdb's table, derived via immunoSEQ multiplex PCR, lists solely in-frame clones and lacks some. This table holds 70,000 to 90,000 clones, 60% to 80% found once. Findings and limits, study-wide: Indistinguishable V segments such as TRBV6-2 and TRBV6-3 were excluded. Most sequenced TCRs were rare (though some public TCRs occurred in many donors). In most subjects, TCR beta sequences reportedly gave accurate predictions of HLA-A and HLA-B alleles.

Sampled while nominally healthy, donors likely had unrecorded immune exposures. Sequencing was carried out using PBMCs. V and J are TRBV30 and TRBJ2-5, with 7 bases lining up with TRBD2. The J call could be wrong; TRBJ2-7 is a better fit for the DNA end. The TCR sequence derives from a man aged 40-49 years in good health and CMV-seronegative. The CDR3 DNA is TGTGCCTTCGGACTAGGGCTTTATAATGGCTACGAGCAGTACTTC. It translates to CAFGLGLYNGYEQYF.